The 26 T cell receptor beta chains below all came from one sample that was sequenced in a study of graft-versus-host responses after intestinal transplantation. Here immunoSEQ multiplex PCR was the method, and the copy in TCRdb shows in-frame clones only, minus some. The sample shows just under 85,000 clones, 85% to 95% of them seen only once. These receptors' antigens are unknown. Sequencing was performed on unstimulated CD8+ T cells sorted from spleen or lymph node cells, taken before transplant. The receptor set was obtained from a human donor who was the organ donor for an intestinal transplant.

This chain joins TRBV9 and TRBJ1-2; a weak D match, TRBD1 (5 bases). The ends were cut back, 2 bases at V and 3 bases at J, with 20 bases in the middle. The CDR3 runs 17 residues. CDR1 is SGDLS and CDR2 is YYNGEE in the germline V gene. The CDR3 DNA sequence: TGTGCCAGCAGCGTCTCCTCAGGGCTTGTTGATCACTATGGCTACACCTTC. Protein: CASSVSSGLVDHYGYTF.

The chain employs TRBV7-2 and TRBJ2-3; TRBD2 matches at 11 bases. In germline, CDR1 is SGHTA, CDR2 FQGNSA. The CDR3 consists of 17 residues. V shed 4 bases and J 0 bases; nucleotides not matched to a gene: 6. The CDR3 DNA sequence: TGTGCCAGCAGCTCCTCACTAGCGGGGGCTAGCACAGATACGCAGTATTTT. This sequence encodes CASSSSLAGASTDTQYF.

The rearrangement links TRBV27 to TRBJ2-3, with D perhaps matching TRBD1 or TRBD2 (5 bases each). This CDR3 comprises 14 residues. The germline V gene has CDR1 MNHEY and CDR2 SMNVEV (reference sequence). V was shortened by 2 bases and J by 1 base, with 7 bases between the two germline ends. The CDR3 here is CASSLQGGTDTQYF. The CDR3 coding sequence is TGTGCCAGCAGTTTACAGGGAGGCACAGATACGCAGTATTTT.

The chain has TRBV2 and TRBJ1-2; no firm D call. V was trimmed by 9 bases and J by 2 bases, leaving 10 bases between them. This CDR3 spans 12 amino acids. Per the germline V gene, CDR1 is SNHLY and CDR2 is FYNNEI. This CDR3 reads CARETENYGYTF. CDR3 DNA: TGTGCCAGAGAAACAGAGAACTATGGCTACACCTTC.

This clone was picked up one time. Written as DNA, the CDR3 is TGTGCCAGCAGCTTAGGTCGGCAGGGAGGCAATCAGCCCCAGCATTTT. It specifies CASSLGRQGGNQPQHF. The chain links TRBV7-8 to TRBJ1-5, with D tentatively TRBD1 (5 bases). The V end lost 1 base, the J end lost 2 bases, and 12 bases lay between the germline ends. CDR1 and CDR2 (germline): SGHVS, FQNEAQ. CDR3 size: 16 residues.

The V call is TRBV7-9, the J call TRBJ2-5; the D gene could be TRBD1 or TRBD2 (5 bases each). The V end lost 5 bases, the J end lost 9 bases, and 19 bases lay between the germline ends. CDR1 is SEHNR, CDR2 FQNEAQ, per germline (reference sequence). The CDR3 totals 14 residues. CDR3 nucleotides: TGTGCCAGCAGCACCCGGACGGGGCATCCGGCCCAGTACTTC. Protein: CASSTRTGHPAQYF.

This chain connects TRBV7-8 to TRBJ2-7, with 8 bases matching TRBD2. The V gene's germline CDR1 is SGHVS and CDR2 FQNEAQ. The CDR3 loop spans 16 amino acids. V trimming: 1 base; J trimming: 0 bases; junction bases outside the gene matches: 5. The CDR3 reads CASSLVAGGLSYEQYF. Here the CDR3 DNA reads TGTGCCAGCAGCTTAGTTGCGGGAGGCCTCTCCTACGAGCAGTACTTC. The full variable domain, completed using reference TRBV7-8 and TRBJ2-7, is GAGVSQSPRYKVAKRGQDVALRCDPISGHVSLFWYQQALGQGPEFLTYFQNEAQLDKSGLPSDRFFAERPEGSVSTLKIQRTQQEDSAVYLCASSLVAGGLSYEQYFGPGTRLTVT.

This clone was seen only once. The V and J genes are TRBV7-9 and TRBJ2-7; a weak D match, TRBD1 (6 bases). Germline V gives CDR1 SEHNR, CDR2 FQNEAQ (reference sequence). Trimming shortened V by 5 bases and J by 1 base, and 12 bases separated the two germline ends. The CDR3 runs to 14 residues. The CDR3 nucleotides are TGTGCCAGCAGCGAGGACAGCGATTCCTACGAGCAGTACTTC. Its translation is CASSEDSDSYEQYF.

CDR3 region: CASSLAGGSRETQYF. DNA of the CDR3: TGTGCCAGCTCGCTAGCGGGGGGGAGCCGAGAGACCCAGTACTTC. V is TRBV6-1 and J is TRBJ2-5; 12 bases align to TRBD2. J gave up 4 bases and V 8 bases, and 8 bases lay outside the gene matches. CDR3 size: 15 residues. Germline lookup yields CDR1 MNHNS and CDR2 SASEGT.

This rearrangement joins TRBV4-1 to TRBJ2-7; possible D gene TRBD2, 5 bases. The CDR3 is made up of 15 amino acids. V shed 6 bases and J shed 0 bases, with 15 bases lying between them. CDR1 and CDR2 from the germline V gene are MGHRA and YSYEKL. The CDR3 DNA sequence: TGCGCCAGCAGTCCACAGCCCCGGGACTCCTACGAGCAGTACTTC. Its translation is CASSPQPRDSYEQYF.

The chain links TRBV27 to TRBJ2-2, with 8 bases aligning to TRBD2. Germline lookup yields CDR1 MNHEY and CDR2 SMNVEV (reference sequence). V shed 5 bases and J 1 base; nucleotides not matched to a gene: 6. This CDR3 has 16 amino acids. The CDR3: CASSTRSGVNTGELFF. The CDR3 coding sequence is TGTGCCAGCAGTACCCGTAGCGGGGTGAACACCGGGGAGCTGTTTTTT.

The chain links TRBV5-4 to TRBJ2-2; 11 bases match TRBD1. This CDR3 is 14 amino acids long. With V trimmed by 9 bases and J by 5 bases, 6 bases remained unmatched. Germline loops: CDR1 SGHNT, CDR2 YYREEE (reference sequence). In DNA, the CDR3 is TGTGCCACCATGGGACAGGGGGGAACCGGGGAGCTGTTTTTT. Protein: CATMGQGGTGELFF.

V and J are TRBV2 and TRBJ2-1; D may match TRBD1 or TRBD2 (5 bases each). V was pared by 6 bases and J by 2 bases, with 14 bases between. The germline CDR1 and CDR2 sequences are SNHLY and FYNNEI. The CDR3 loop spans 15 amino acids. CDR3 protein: CASRRDGSTYNEQFF. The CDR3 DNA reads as TGTGCCAGCAGGAGGGACGGCAGCACCTACAATGAGCAGTTCTTC.

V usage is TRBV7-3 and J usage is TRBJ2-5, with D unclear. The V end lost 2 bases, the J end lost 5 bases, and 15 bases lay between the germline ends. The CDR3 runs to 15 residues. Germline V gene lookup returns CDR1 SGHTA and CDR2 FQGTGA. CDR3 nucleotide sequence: TGTGCCAGCAGCTTAGGCTACTCTCCCAAGGAGACCCAGTACTTC. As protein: CASSLGYSPKETQYF.

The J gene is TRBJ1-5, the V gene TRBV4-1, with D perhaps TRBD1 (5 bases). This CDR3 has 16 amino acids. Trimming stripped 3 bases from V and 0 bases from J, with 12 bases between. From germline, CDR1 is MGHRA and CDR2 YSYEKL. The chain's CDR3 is CASSHASTDSNQPQHF. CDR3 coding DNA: TGCGCCAGCAGCCATGCCTCGACAGATAGCAATCAGCCCCAGCATTTT.

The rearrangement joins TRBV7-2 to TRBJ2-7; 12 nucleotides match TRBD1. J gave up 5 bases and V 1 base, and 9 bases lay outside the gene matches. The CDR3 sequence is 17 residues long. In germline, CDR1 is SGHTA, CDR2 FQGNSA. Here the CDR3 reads CASSLGMPGQGAHEQYF. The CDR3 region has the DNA TGTGCCAGCAGCTTAGGTATGCCGGGACAGGGGGCCCACGAGCAGTACTTC.

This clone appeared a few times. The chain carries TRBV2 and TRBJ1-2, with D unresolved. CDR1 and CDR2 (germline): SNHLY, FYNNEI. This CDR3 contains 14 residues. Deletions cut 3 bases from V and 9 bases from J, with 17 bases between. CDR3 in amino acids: CASSDMKDLRRYTF. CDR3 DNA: TGTGCCAGCAGTGACATGAAAGATTTGAGGCGCTACACCTTC.

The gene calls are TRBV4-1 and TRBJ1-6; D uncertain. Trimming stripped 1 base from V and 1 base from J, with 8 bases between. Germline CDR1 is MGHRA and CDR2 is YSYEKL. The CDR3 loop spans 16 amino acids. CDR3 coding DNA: TGCGCCAGCAGCCAAGTGGAGGGATCCTATAATTCACCCCTCCACTTT. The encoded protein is CASSQVEGSYNSPLHF.

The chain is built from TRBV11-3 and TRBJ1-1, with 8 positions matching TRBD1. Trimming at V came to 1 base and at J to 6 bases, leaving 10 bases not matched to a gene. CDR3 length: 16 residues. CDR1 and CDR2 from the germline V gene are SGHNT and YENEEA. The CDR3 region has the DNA TGTGCCAGCAGCTTAGTAAGGACAGGGTTGGTGTCTGAAGCTTTCTTT. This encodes CASSLVRTGLVSEAFF. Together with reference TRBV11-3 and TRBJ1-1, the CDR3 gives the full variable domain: EAGVVQSPRYKIIEKKQPVAFWCNPISGHNTLYWYLQNLGQGPELLIRYENEEAVDDSQLPKDRFSAERLKGVDSTLKIQPAELGDSAVYLCASSLVRTGLVSEAFFGQGTRLTVV.

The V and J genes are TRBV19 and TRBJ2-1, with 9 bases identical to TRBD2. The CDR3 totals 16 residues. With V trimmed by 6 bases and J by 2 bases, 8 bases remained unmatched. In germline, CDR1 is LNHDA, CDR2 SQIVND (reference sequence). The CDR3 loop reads CASRPTSGPTYNEQFF. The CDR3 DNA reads TGTGCCAGTAGGCCAACTAGCGGGCCTACCTACAATGAGCAGTTCTTC.

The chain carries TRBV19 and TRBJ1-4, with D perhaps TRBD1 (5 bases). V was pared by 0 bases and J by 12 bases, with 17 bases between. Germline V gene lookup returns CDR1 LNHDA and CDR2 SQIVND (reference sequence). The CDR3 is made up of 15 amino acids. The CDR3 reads CASSIDEGSGDELFF. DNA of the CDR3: TGTGCCAGTAGTATAGACGAGGGATCGGGGGATGAACTGTTTTTT.

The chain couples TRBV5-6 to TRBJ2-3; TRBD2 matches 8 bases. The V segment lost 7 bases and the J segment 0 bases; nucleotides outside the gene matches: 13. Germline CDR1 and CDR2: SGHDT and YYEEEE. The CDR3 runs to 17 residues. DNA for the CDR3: TGTGCCAGCTGCCCGCGACGGGAGGGTTGTAGCACAGATACGCAGTATTTT. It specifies CASCPRREGCSTDTQYF. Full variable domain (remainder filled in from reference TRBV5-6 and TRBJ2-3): DAGVTQSPTHLIKTRGQQVTLRCSPKSGHDTVSWYQQALGQGPQFIFQYYEEEERQRGNFPDRFSGHQFPNYSSELNVNALLLGDSALYLCASCPRREGCSTDTQYFGPGTRLTVL.

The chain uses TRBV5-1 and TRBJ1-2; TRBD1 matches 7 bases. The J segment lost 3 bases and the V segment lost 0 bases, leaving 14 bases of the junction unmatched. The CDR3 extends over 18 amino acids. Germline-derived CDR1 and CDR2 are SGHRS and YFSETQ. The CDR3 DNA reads TGCGCCAGCAGCTTGGGCTTGACAGGGTATGGCTATTACTATGGCTACACCTTC. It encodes CASSLGLTGYGYYYGYTF.

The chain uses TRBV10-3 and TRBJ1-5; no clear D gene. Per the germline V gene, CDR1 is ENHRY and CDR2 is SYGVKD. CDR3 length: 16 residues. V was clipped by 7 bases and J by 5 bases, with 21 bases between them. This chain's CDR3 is CAIKGSLGEGDQPQHF. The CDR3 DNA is TGTGCCATCAAAGGGTCCCTCGGGGAGGGAGATCAGCCCCAGCATTTT.

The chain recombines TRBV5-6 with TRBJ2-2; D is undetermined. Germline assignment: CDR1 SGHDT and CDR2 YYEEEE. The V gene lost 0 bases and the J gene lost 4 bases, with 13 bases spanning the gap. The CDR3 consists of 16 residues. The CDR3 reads CASSLGLVLSTGELFF. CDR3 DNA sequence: TGTGCCAGCAGCTTGGGTCTAGTCCTCAGCACCGGGGAGCTGTTTTTT.

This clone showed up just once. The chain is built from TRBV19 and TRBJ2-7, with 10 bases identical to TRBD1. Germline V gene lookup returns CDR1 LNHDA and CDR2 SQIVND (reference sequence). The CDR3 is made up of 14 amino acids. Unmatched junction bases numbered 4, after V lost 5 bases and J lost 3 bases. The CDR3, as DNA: TGTGCCAGTAGTCAGACAGGGGGCATCTACGAGCAGTACTTC. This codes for CASSQTGGIYEQYF.